These T cell receptor beta chains were read from a single sample in a study of T cell responses to AZD1222 COVID-19 vaccine. Libraries were prepared by immunoSEQ multiplex PCR; TCRdb keeps only in-frame clonotypes and omits some of them. The sample records 130,000 or so clones, about 93% being singletons. The specimen was peripheral blood, collected on day 0 of AZD1222 vaccination. All receptors derive from an adult in good health. Each CDR3 is given with its conserved first and last residue. D genes are given only for firm matches. For some rows the clone size is stated as once, few or many, or as a class when expanded; others skip it.

>TRBD1|TRBJ1-2|TRBV5-6|-|16
CASSLPGTGNIYGYTF
TGTGCCAGCAGCTTACCCGGGACAGGCAACATCTATGGCTACACCTTC
>-|TRBJ2-1|TRBV7-6|-|16
CASSVSSAASYNEQFF
TGTGCCAGCAGCGTCTCGAGCGCAGCCTCCTACAATGAGCAGTTCTTC
>-|TRBJ2-1|TRBV11-3|-|12
CASSLGYNEQFF
TGTGCCAGCAGCTTAGGGTACAATGAGCAGTTCTTC
>TRBD1|TRBJ1-2|TRBV29-1|-|16
CSVPPPGQGVGYGYTF
TGCAGCGTGCCGCCCCCAGGACAGGGAGTAGGCTATGGCTACACCTTC
>-|TRBJ2-2|TRBV28|-|17
CASSLAWRWGHTGELFF
TGTGCCAGCAGTTTGGCGTGGCGTTGGGGCCACACCGGGGAGCTGTTTTTT
>-|TRBJ2-7|TRBV7-2|-|15
CASSLGPPGAYEQYF
TGTGCCAGCAGCTTAGGGCCCCCGGGGGCCTACGAGCAGTACTTC
>-|TRBJ1-6|TRBV27|few|14
CASSLSPTGSPLHF
TGTGCCAGCAGTTTATCACCTACGGGGTCACCCCTCCACTTT
>-|TRBJ1-2|TRBV28|-|15
CASSSISQPIYGYTF
TGTGCCAGCAGTTCAATATCCCAACCCATCTATGGCTACACCTTC
>TRBD1|TRBJ1-6|TRBV10-2|-|17
CASSEDFQGASNSPLHF
TGCGCCAGCAGTGAGGATTTCCAGGGGGCCAGCAATTCACCCCTCCACTTT
>TRBD1|TRBJ2-7|TRBV19|-|15
CASRPAGQGFYEQYF
TGTGCCAGTAGACCGGCCGGACAGGGTTTTTACGAGCAGTACTTC
>TRBD2|TRBJ2-1|TRBV9|-|16
CASSPGGLPFAYEQFF
TGTGCCAGCAGCCCTGGGGGACTACCTTTTGCTTATGAGCAGTTCTTC
>-|TRBJ2-4|TRBV19|-|13
CASTGVAKNIQYF
TGTGCCAGTACCGGGGTAGCCAAAAACATTCAGTACTTC
>-|TRBJ1-6|TRBV5-1|once|15
CASSQDVSYNSPLHF
TGCGCCAGCAGTCAAGACGTCTCCTATAATTCACCCCTCCACTTT
>-|TRBJ2-7|TRBV7-3|-|18
CASSLKRGPAPSGIEQYF
TGTGCCAGCAGCTTAAAGCGAGGCCCGGCTCCATCGGGGATCGAGCAGTACTTC
>-|TRBJ1-5|TRBV24-1|once|13
CATSTSMNQPQHF
TGTGCCACCAGCACCTCTATGAATCAGCCCCAGCATTTT
>TRBD1|TRBJ1-5|TRBV29-1|many|13
CTTGGHRVQPQHF
TGCACCACAGGGGGACATAGGGTTCAGCCCCAGCATTTT
>-|TRBJ2-3|TRBV30|-|12
CGCTVATDTQYF
TGTGGATGCACAGTGGCCACAGATACGCAGTATTTT
>TRBD1|TRBJ1-5|TRBV30|-|15
CAWSPRDRGQQPQHF
TGTGCCTGGAGTCCCCGTGACAGGGGGCAGCAGCCCCAGCATTTT
>TRBD2|TRBJ2-7|TRBV6-2/TRBV6-3|-|13
CASSYSGSYEQYF
TGTGCCAGCAGTTACAGCGGGAGTTACGAGCAGTACTTC
>-|TRBJ2-1|TRBV11-3|-|15
CASSLTVSDHHEQFF
TGTGCCAGCAGTCTTACTGTTAGCGACCACCATGAGCAGTTCTTC
>-|TRBJ1-2|TRBV6-1|-|14
CASSEAEFNYGYTF
TGTGCCAGCAGTGAGGCAGAATTCAACTATGGCTACACCTTC
>-|TRBJ1-4|TRBV13|-|14
CASSLRTANEKLFF
TGTGCCAGCAGCTTACGGACAGCGAATGAAAAACTGTTTTTT
>-|TRBJ1-1|TRBV19|-|13
CASTIERGTEAFF
TGTGCCAGTACCATAGAGCGAGGGACGGAAGCTTTCTTT
>-|TRBJ1-2|TRBV5-1|-|13
CASSSIRGDGYTF
TGCGCCAGCAGCAGTATAAGGGGGGACGGCTACACCTTC
>-|TRBJ1-2|TRBV12-3/TRBV12-4|-|12
CASSPTFAGYTF
TGTGCCAGCAGTCCAACTTTTGCGGGCTACACCTTC
>-|TRBJ1-1|TRBV2|once|15
CASSDPDISDTEAFF
TGTGCCAGCAGTGATCCCGACATCTCCGACACTGAAGCTTTCTTT
>TRBD1|TRBJ1-4|TRBV10-3|-|17
CAISLGQEGATNEKLFF
TGTGCCATCAGTCTTGGACAGGAGGGGGCAACTAATGAAAAACTGTTTTTT
>-|TRBJ2-7|TRBV19|-|14
CASRTRSDPYEQYF
TGTGCCAGTAGGACGAGATCGGATCCCTACGAGCAGTACTTC
>-|TRBJ1-6|TRBV30|once|14
CAWGGTGLRSPLHF
TGTGCCTGGGGGGGTACAGGTCTCCGTTCCCCCCTCCACTTT
>-|TRBJ1-1|TRBV11-2|-|13
CASRKSENTEAFF
TGTGCCAGCAGGAAGTCGGAGAACACTGAAGCTTTCTTT
>-|TRBJ1-2|TRBV30|-|11
CAWTGNYGYTF
TGTGCCTGGACAGGGAACTATGGCTACACCTTC
>-|TRBJ1-6|TRBV7-8|-|14
CASSRVAGDSPLHF
TGTGCCAGCAGCCGGGTTGCGGGGGATTCACCCCTCCACTTT
>-|TRBJ2-7|TRBV11-2|-|13
CASSLSSRGEQYF
TGTGCCAGCAGCTTATCATCGCGGGGCGAGCAGTACTTC
>-|TRBJ1-2|TRBV7-2|-|15
CASSLEGSGSYGYTF
TGTGCCAGCAGCTTAGAAGGCAGCGGGTCATATGGCTACACCTTC
>-|TRBJ1-6|TRBV4-1|-|15
CASSQDPDSSSPLHF
TGCGCCAGCAGCCAAGATCCGGACAGCAGTTCACCCCTCCACTTT
>TRBD2|TRBJ2-7|TRBV19|-|18
CASKAGTSGGHSSYEQYF
TGTGCCAGCAAAGCGGGGACTAGCGGGGGCCACAGCTCCTACGAGCAGTACTTC
>TRBD1|TRBJ1-1|TRBV2|-|15
CASRGGTGTNTEAFF
TGTGCCAGCAGAGGAGGGACAGGGACGAACACTGAAGCTTTCTTT
>TRBD2|TRBJ2-7|TRBV2|-|13
CASTLAGIYEQYF
TGTGCCAGCACCCTAGCGGGTATTTACGAGCAGTACTTC
>-|TRBJ2-2|TRBV20-1|-|13
CSAIDGSIGELFF
TGCAGTGCTATTGATGGGAGTATCGGGGAGCTGTTTTTT
>-|TRBJ2-7|TRBV6-4|-|15
CASSLRDSTSYEQYF
TGTGCCAGCAGCCTCCGGGACTCAACCTCCTACGAGCAGTACTTC
>-|TRBJ1-2|TRBV6-2/TRBV6-3|-|17
CASSYGFQGLRREGYTF
TGTGCCAGCAGTTACGGGTTTCAAGGCCTAAGAAGAGAAGGCTACACCTTC
>TRBD1|TRBJ1-2|TRBV18|-|17
CASSPQRRTGGIYGYTF
TGTGCCAGCTCACCTCAACGGAGGACAGGGGGGATCTATGGCTACACCTTC
>TRBD1|TRBJ2-7|TRBV7-9|-|16
CASSPRGTGRSYEQYF
TGTGCCAGCAGCCCCCGGGGGACAGGGAGATCCTACGAGCAGTACTTC
>-|TRBJ1-1|TRBV6-5|-|15
CASSYRGGGGTEAFF
TGTGCCAGCAGTTACCGGGGCGGCGGTGGCACTGAAGCTTTCTTT